This TCR beta chain was profiled in a study of blood T cell repertoires in COVID-19. Turning to the study itself: Collection of acute and convalescent COVID-19 samples took place in the United States, Italy and Spain. Sample material is recorded as cDNA or gDNA derived from T cells, B-cell-depleted T cells, or PBMCs.

Germline CDR1 is LGHNA and CDR2 is YNFKEQ. The germline V and J ends were trimmed by 3 bases and 1 base, with 12 bases remaining between them. This CDR3 comprises 15 residues. Per the original data handling: Amplification from reference gene primers served as the basis for estimated nucleated cell counts. TCRdb keeps only in-frame clones here, not all; method: immunoSEQ multiplex PCR. V and J calls and clone size are those listed in that table; D and trimming were worked out from the DNA. This repertoire shows 65,000 or so clones, 75% to 85% found once; its top ten account for just under 15%. The sample taken for sequencing was peripheral blood. V is TRBV4-2 and J is TRBJ1-1; perhaps TRBD1 as D (5 bases). The sequence was collected from a man older than 75 with acute or convalescent COVID-19. Here the CDR3 reads CASSHAAQGNTEAFF. In DNA form, the CDR3 reads TGTGCCAGCAGCCACGCGGCGCAGGGGAACACTGAAGCTTTCTTT.